These 4 T cell receptor beta chains share one sample of origin, sequenced in a study of PD-L1 blockade in urothelial cancer (TCRdb year 2017). The library came from the immunoSEQ multiplex PCR assay. TCRdb provides this immuneACCESS table in a form limited to in-frame rearrangements. Some clones are lacking; in checked studies, under half of them reflect an unresolved V gene, and why the rest are absent is not known. The sample table holds about 74,000 clones, of which around 84% were seen once. The ten most abundant clones make up less than 5.5% of the sample. This sample comprised PBMCs, obtained around atezolizumab (anti-PD-L1) treatment. These TCRs come from a man between 65 and 85 years old with urothelial cancer.

The chain carries TRBV5-4 and TRBJ2-3; a possible D gene is TRBD2 (5 bases). The CDR3 sequence is 18 residues long. The V gene's germline CDR1 is SGHNT and CDR2 YYREEE (reference sequence). Trimming took 4 bases from V and 3 from J, leaving 24 bases between them. CDR3 bases: TGTGCCAGCAGCAAAAACCCAGGCAAGCGGTACGGTACAGATACGCAGTATTTT. It translates to CASSKNPGKRYGTDTQYF. Drawing the rest from reference TRBV5-4 and TRBJ2-3, the complete variable domain is ETGVTQSPTHLIKTRGQQVTLRCSSQSGHNTVSWYQQALGQGPQFIFQYYREEENGRGNFPPRFSGLQFPNYSSELNVNALELDDSALYLCASSKNPGKRYGTDTQYFGPGTRLTVL.

The V call is TRBV15, the J call TRBJ2-3; the D is unclear. With 0 bases removed from V and 1 base from J, the gap between germline ends came to 8 bases. Germline V gene lookup returns CDR1 LNHNV and CDR2 YYDKDF (reference sequence). CDR3 length: 15 residues. CDR3 protein: CATSREITGTDTQYF. CDR3 DNA: TGTGCCACCAGCAGAGAGATAACTGGCACAGATACGCAGTATTTT.

V gene TRBV6-5 combines with J gene TRBJ2-2, with D possibly matching TRBD2 (6 bases). The CDR3 loop spans 14 amino acids. Germline-derived CDR1 and CDR2 are MNHEY and SVGAGI. V lost 6 bases to trimming and J lost 2 bases, with 10 bases between them. For the CDR3, the DNA is TGTGCCAGCAGGCGGGACGGCAACACCGGGGAGCTGTTTTTT. Translation gives CASRRDGNTGELFF.

The V call is TRBV4-1, the J call TRBJ2-7; TRBD2 is a possible D gene (6 bases). The length of the CDR3 is 14 residues. Germline V gives CDR1 MGHRA, CDR2 YSYEKL. V lost 0 bases to trimming and J lost 6 bases, with 12 bases between them. In DNA, the CDR3 is TGCGCCAGCAGCCAAGATCTGGAGGGAGCCGAGCAGTACTTC. Translating gives CASSQDLEGAEQYF.